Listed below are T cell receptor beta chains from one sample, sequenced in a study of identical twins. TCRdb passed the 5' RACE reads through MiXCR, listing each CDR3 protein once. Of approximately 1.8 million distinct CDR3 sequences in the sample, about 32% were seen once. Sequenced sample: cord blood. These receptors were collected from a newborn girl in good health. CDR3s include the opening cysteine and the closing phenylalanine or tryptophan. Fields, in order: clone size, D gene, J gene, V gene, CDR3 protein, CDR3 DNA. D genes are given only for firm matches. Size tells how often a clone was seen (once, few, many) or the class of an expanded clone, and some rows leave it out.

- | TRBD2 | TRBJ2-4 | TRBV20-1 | CSAPGLAYYDQYF | TGCAGTGCCCCCGGACTAGCGTACTACGACCAGTACTTC
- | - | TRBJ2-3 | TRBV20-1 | CSARAPSKFRTDTQYF | TGCAGTGCTAGAGCCCCATCGAAGTTTCGCACAGATACGCAGTATTTT
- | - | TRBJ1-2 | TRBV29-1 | CSVGPGAYGYTF | TGCAGCGTTGGCCCAGGGGCCTATGGCTACACCTTC
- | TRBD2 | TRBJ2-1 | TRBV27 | CASSLSMASGVNEQFF | TGTGCCAGCAGTTTATCGATGGCTAGCGGGGTCAATGAGCAGTTCTTC
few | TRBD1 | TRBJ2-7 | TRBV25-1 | CASSEPEDRWSSYEQYF | TGTGCCAGCAGTGAACCCGAGGACAGGTGGAGCTCCTACGAGCAGTACTTC
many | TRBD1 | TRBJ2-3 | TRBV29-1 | CSVRGLLTDTQYF | TGCAGCGTTAGGGGGCTTCTAACAGATACGCAGTATTTT
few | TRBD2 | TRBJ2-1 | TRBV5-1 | CASSLVRTSNNEQFF | TGCGCCAGCAGCTTGGTAAGGACTAGCAACAATGAGCAGTTCTTC
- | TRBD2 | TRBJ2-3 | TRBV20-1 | CGARGTSGSTDTQYF | TGCGGTGCTAGGGGGACTAGCGGGAGCACAGATACGCAGTATTTT
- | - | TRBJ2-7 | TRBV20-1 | CSTDSIHSYEQYF | TGCAGTACGGACAGCATACATTCCTACGAGCAGTACTTC
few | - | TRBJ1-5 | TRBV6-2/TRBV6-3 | CASRRGGQGSNQPQHF | TGTGCCAGCAGGCGGGGGGGCCAGGGCTCCAATCAGCCCCAGCATTTT
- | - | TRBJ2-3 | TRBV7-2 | CASSLVGWGQYF | TGTGCCAGCAGCTTAGTCGGTTGGGGGCAGTATTTT
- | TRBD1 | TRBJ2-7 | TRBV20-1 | CSASKGQGSYEQYF | TGCAGTGCTTCGAAAGGACAGGGCTCCTACGAGCAGTACTTC
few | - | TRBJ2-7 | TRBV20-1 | CSARTGGVEQYF | TGCAGTGCTAGAACCGGGGGCGTCGAGCAGTACTTC
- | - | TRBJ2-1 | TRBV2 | CASSVTRSSYNEQFF | TGTGCCAGCAGTGTTACTAGGAGCTCCTACAATGAGCAGTTCTTC
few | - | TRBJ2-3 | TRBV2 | CASSERSPVQDTQYF | TGTGCCAGCAGTGAGAGGTCTCCGGTACAAGATACGCAGTATTTT
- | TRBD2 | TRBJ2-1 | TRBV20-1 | CSARDGSPLAGVYSPYNEQFF | TGCAGTGCTAGAGATGGGTCCCCACTAGCGGGAGTTTATTCCCCATACAATGAGCAGTTCTTC
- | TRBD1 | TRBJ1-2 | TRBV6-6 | CATRTGAYGYTF | TGTGCCACCCGGACAGGGGCTTATGGCTACACCTTC
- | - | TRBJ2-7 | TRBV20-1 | CSARDRDSGPEQYF | TGCAGTGCTAGAGATCGGGATAGCGGCCCCGAGCAGTACTTC
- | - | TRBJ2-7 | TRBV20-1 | CSARPLVSPYEQYF | TGCAGTGCTAGACCCCTAGTGAGCCCCTACGAGCAGTACTTC
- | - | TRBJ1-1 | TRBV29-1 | CSVRGASGLGEAFF | TGCAGCGTTCGGGGGGCCTCGGGATTAGGTGAAGCTTTCTTT
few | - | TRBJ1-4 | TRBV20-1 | CSARDLAGATNEKLFF | TGCAGTGCTAGAGATCTGGCAGGCGCAACTAATGAAAAACTGTTTTTT
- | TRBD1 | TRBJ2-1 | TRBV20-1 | CSASTGSSSYNEQFF | TGCAGTGCTTCGACAGGGTCGAGCTCCTACAATGAGCAGTTCTTC
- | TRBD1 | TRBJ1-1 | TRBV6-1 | CASSEGGTGATEAFF | TGTGCCAGCAGTGAGGGGGGGACAGGGGCCACTGAAGCTTTCTTT
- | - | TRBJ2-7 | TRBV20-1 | CSAARGGRYEQYF | TGCAGTGCTGCCCGAGGCGGGCGATACGAGCAGTACTTC
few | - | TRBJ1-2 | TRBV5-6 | CASSLAETANYGYTF | TGTGCCAGCAGCTTGGCCGAGACAGCTAACTATGGCTACACCTTC
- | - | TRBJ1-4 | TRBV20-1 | CSAVDRPSTNEKLFF | TGCAGTGCCGTTGACAGGCCCTCAACTAATGAAAAACTGTTTTTT
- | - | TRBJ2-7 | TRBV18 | CASSPLARPTYEQYF | TGTGCCAGCTCACCCCTGGCGAGACCTACCTACGAGCAGTACTTC
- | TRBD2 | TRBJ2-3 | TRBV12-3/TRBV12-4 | CASKRLAGTTDTQYF | TGTGCCAGCAAGAGACTAGCGGGAACCACAGATACGCAGTATTTT
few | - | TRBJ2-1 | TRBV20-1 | CSATRELHYNEQFF | TGCAGTGCTACGCGAGAACTTCACTACAATGAGCAGTTCTTC
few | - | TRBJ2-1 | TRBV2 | CASSETHEQFF | TGTGCCAGCAGTGAAACCCATGAGCAGTTCTTC
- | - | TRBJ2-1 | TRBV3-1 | CASSQGTISYNEQFF | TGTGCCAGCAGCCAAGGGACTATAAGCTACAATGAGCAGTTCTTC
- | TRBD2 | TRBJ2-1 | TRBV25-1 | CASSGGSGSYNEQFF | TGTGCCAGCAGTGGGGGTAGCGGGAGCTACAATGAGCAGTTCTTC
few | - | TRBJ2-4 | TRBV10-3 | CAISESIDKVAKNIQYF | TGTGCCATCAGTGAGTCGATAGATAAAGTAGCCAAAAACATTCAGTACTTC
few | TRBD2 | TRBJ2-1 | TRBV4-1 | CASSQIGLAAYNEQFF | TGCGCCAGCAGCCAAATTGGACTAGCGGCCTACAATGAGCAGTTCTTC
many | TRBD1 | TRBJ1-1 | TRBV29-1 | CSVEKGARTEAFF | TGCAGCGTTGAGAAGGGGGCGAGGACTGAAGCTTTCTTT
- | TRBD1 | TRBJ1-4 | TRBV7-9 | CASSYGQGAIRNEKLFF | TGTGCCAGCAGCTACGGACAGGGGGCGATTCGCAATGAAAAACTGTTTTTT
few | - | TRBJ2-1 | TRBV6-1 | CASSEGFYEQFF | TGTGCCAGCAGTGAAGGCTTCTATGAGCAGTTCTTC
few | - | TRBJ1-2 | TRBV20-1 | CSASDSFYGYTF | TGCAGTGCTAGCGACTCATTCTATGGCTACACCTTC
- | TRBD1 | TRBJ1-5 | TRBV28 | CASSLVDRDNQPQHF | TGTGCCAGCAGTTTGGTAGACAGGGACAATCAGCCCCAGCATTTT
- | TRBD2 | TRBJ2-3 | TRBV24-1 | CATSDSGLEADTQYF | TGTGCCACCAGTGATTCGGGACTAGAGGCAGATACGCAGTATTTT
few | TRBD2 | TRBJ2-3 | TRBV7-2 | CASSPWTSGGFGTDTQYF | TGTGCCAGCAGCCCCTGGACTAGCGGGGGATTTGGCACAGATACGCAGTATTTT
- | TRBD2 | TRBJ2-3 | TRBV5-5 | CASSPRLAGAYTDTQYF | TGTGCCAGCAGCCCTCGGCTAGCGGGGGCATACACAGATACGCAGTATTTT